A selection of T cell receptor beta chains follows, all from one sample in a study of naive and memory T cell subsets. MiXCR, run by TCRdb on the UMI-ligation and nested PCR reads, gives a single entry per CDR3 protein. Among roughly 140,000 distinct CDR3 sequences, approximately 20% were seen once, and the ten largest hold approximately 0.58%. Sequenced input: naive CD8+ T cells from blood. All receptors come from a human donor in good health. CDR3s include the opening cysteine and the closing phenylalanine or tryptophan. The D gene is left open where the match is weak. For some rows the clone size is stated as once, few or many, or as a class when expanded; others skip it.

V,size,J,D,CDR3,DNA
TRBV19,few,TRBJ2-2,NA,CASSIDGGTGELFF,TGTGCCAGTAGTATAGATGGGGGCACCGGGGAGCTGTTTTTT
TRBV7-9,NA,TRBJ2-1,TRBD2,CASSIAGPFYNEQFF,TGTGCCAGCAGCATAGCGGGACCATTCTACAATGAGCAGTTCTTC
TRBV20-1,once,TRBJ2-7,NA,CSANLGGGLYEQYF,TGCAGTGCTAATCTTGGCGGGGGCCTCTACGAGCAGTACTTC
TRBV12-3/TRBV12-4,few,TRBJ1-1,NA,CASSSTQGGTEAFF,TGTGCCAGCAGCTCGACACAGGGAGGGACTGAAGCTTTCTTT
TRBV6-2/TRBV6-3,NA,TRBJ1-1,TRBD1,CASSWTGSADTEAFF,TGTGCCAGCAGTTGGACAGGGTCGGCGGACACTGAAGCTTTCTTT
TRBV28,NA,TRBJ2-1,TRBD1,CASSFPNGQGYYNEQFF,TGTGCCAGCAGTTTCCCTAATGGACAGGGTTACTACAATGAGCAGTTCTTC
TRBV5-1,few,TRBJ1-1,NA,CASSLSTPNTEAFF,TGCGCCAGCAGCCTTTCGACCCCGAACACTGAAGCTTTCTTT
TRBV6-2/TRBV6-3,NA,TRBJ1-5,NA,CASSFGHGGNQPQHF,TGTGCCAGCAGCTTCGGACACGGTGGCAATCAGCCCCAGCATTTT
TRBV29-1,NA,TRBJ1-1,NA,CSAKGTEAFF,TGCAGCGCTAAGGGCACTGAAGCTTTCTTT
TRBV7-2,few,TRBJ2-3,NA,CASSTRLVPKDTQYF,TGTGCCAGCAGCACCCGACTAGTTCCTAAAGATACGCAGTATTTT
TRBV4-1,NA,TRBJ1-5,NA,CASTSGTGGNQPQHF,TGCGCCAGCACTTCCGGGACGGGAGGCAATCAGCCCCAGCATTTT
TRBV29-1,NA,TRBJ1-1,TRBD1,CSGRRQGDIEAFF,TGCAGCGGACGACGACAGGGGGATATTGAAGCTTTCTTT
TRBV5-1,few,TRBJ2-3,NA,CASSPYSTSTDTQYF,TGCGCCAGCAGCCCCTACAGTACTAGCACAGATACGCAGTATTTT
TRBV2,NA,TRBJ2-7,NA,CASSGNKNSYEQYF,TGTGCCAGCAGTGGGAACAAGAACTCCTACGAGCAGTACTTC
TRBV28,few,TRBJ2-3,NA,CASSLALGLSDTQYF,TGTGCCAGCAGTTTAGCCTTGGGGCTTTCAGATACGCAGTATTTT
TRBV27,NA,TRBJ2-7,TRBD2,CASSALLAGVDEQYF,TGTGCCAGCAGTGCCCTACTAGCGGGAGTTGACGAGCAGTACTTC
TRBV4-3,many,TRBJ1-1,NA,CASSQDLSGTEAFF,TGCGCCAGCAGCCAAGACTTAAGTGGGACTGAAGCTTTCTTT
TRBV28,many,TRBJ1-6,NA,CASSLSSYNSPLHF,TGTGCCAGCAGTTTAAGCTCCTATAATTCACCCCTCCACTTT
TRBV19,NA,TRBJ1-5,NA,CASSPLIFRDDQPQHF,TGTGCCAGTAGTCCCCTAATCTTCCGGGACGATCAGCCCCAGCATTTT
TRBV3-1,NA,TRBJ2-1,TRBD2,CASTLSGTRGWNEQFF,TGTGCCAGCACCCTCTCCGGGACTAGGGGGTGGAATGAGCAGTTCTTC
TRBV28,NA,TRBJ2-3,TRBD2,CASSPLTSGTADTQYF,TGTGCCAGCAGTCCTTTAACTAGCGGGACGGCAGATACGCAGTATTTT
TRBV27,NA,TRBJ2-5,NA,CASSSSYSDSQETQYF,TGTGCCAGCAGTTCCTCCTATAGCGACTCACAAGAGACCCAGTACTTC
TRBV7-3,NA,TRBJ2-2,NA,CASSLGQVNTGELFF,TGTGCCAGCAGCTTAGGGCAGGTTAACACCGGGGAGCTGTTTTTT
TRBV21-1,NA,TRBJ2-3,NA,CASSDQDSTDTQYF,TGTGCCAGCAGCGACCAGGACAGCACAGATACGCAGTATTTT
TRBV9,NA,TRBJ2-4,TRBD1,CASSAEGGQGEDIQYF,TGTGCCAGCAGCGCGGAGGGGGGACAGGGGGAAGACATTCAGTACTTC
TRBV28,few,TRBJ1-4,NA,CASSLSAEKLFF,TGTGCCAGCAGTTTATCGGCTGAAAAACTGTTTTTT
TRBV30,few,TRBJ2-7,NA,CAWSVPDLYEQYF,TGTGCCTGGAGTGTACCGGATCTTTACGAGCAGTACTTC
TRBV25-1,NA,TRBJ2-1,NA,CASSSRTAYNEQFF,TGTGCCAGCAGTTCCCGGACAGCCTACAATGAGCAGTTCTTC